The 29 T cell receptor beta chains below all came from one sample that was sequenced in a study of identifying expanded T cells in peripheral blood. Assay: immunoSEQ multiplex PCR; the TCRdb copy retains only in-frame clones and omits some. The sample holds around 130,000 clones, around nine tenths seen once. Sequencing input: blood. These receptors originate from a person aged 18-70 years in good health.

This chain links TRBV5-4 with TRBJ1-2, with 7 nucleotides matching TRBD1. Losses at the gene ends were 4 bases for V and 3 bases for J; bases not matched to a gene: 3. The CDR3 is 13 residues long. The germline gives CDR1 SGHNT, CDR2 YYREEE (reference sequence). The DNA of the CDR3 is TGTGCCAGCAGCGCCGGACAGGACTATGGCTACACCTTC. It is translated as CASSAGQDYGYTF. Filled out from reference TRBV5-4 and TRBJ1-2, the complete variable domain reads ETGVTQSPTHLIKTRGQQVTLRCSSQSGHNTVSWYQQALGQGPQFIFQYYREEENGRGNFPPRFSGLQFPNYSSELNVNALELDDSALYLCASSAGQDYGYTFGSGTRLTVV.

This clone was seen a few times. An end of the junction does not agree with germline; a read error may underlie this. The V and J genes are TRBV19 and TRBJ2-7, with D hard to call. The CDR3 runs 13 residues. Germline-derived CDR1 and CDR2 are LNHDA and SQIVND (reference sequence). CDR3 bases: TGTGCCAGTAGTCTAGACACTCCCTACGAGCAGTACTTC. Translating it yields CASSLDTPYEQYF.

This chain connects TRBV9 to TRBJ2-1, with 9 bases aligning to TRBD1. The CDR3 consists of 16 residues. Germline V CDR1 and CDR2: SGDLS, YYNGEE. The junction had 6 bases not matched to a gene; V was cut back by 0 bases and J by 5 bases. The CDR3 loop is CASSVVGDRANNEQFF. CDR3 bases: TGTGCCAGCAGCGTAGTAGGGGACAGGGCTAACAATGAGCAGTTCTTC.

V usage is TRBV28 and J usage is TRBJ2-1; D is ambiguous. Per germline, CDR1 MDHEN and CDR2 SYDVKM. The CDR3 has 16 amino acids. The V end lost 3 bases, the J end lost 3 bases, and 15 bases lay between the germline ends. The CDR3 sequence: CASSFKEFVIYNEQFF. Written as DNA, the CDR3 is TGTGCCAGCAGTTTTAAGGAGTTTGTAATCTACAATGAGCAGTTCTTC.

This clone showed up just once. The chain uses TRBV4-2 and TRBJ2-3; 9 bases are shared with TRBD2. This CDR3 has 17 residues. V was pared by 2 bases and J by 2 bases, with 8 bases of the junction left unmatched. Germline V gene lookup returns CDR1 LGHNA and CDR2 YNFKEQ. In nucleotides, the CDR3 is TGTGCCAGCAGCCAAAGGGCAGCGGGGGGCCTCACAGATACGCAGTATTTT. It encodes CASSQRAAGGLTDTQYF.

This chain links TRBV2 with TRBJ2-7; the match to TRBD1 covers 7 bases. With V trimmed by 0 bases and J by 9 bases, 5 bases remained unmatched. The CDR3 totals 13 residues. The germline V gene has CDR1 SNHLY and CDR2 FYNNEI. This chain's CDR3 is CASSEADRAGQYF. The CDR3 region has the DNA TGTGCCAGCAGTGAAGCAGACAGGGCTGGGCAGTACTTC.

This chain connects TRBV5-1 to TRBJ2-3, with a possible D match to TRBD1 (6 bases). V was pared by 1 base and J by 2 bases, with 11 bases between. Germline V CDR1 and CDR2: SGHRS, YFSETQ. This CDR3 is 15 amino acids long. CDR3 bases: TGCGCCAGCAGCTTGAAAGGACAGATCACAGATACGCAGTATTTT. It specifies CASSLKGQITDTQYF.

V is TRBV9 and J is TRBJ2-7; 7 bases align to TRBD2. This CDR3 region has 15 residues. Germline trimming cut 0 bases from V and 3 bases from J; bases unmatched to any gene: 6. Germline CDR1 and CDR2: SGDLS and YYNGEE. In nucleotides, the CDR3 is TGTGCCAGCAGCGTAGATGCGGGAGCTGGCTACGAGCAGTACTTC. As protein: CASSVDAGAGYEQYF.

This chain links TRBV7-9 with TRBJ1-1, with D possibly TRBD1 on 6 matching bases. The CDR3 contains 13 residues. The germline V and J ends were trimmed by 5 bases and 2 bases, with 9 bases remaining between them. Germline lookup yields CDR1 SEHNR and CDR2 FQNEAQ (reference sequence). The CDR3 here is CASSPQGNTEAFF. The CDR3 region has the DNA TGTGCCAGCAGCCCACAGGGAAACACTGAAGCTTTCTTT.

The CDR3 spells CASSQVGAGEGRNQPQHF. Written as DNA, the CDR3 is TGCGCCAGCAGCCAAGTCGGGGCAGGGGAGGGGAGGAATCAGCCCCAGCATTTT. This rearrangement joins TRBV4-1 to TRBJ1-5; maybe TRBD1 (6 bases). Between the trimmed V and J ends, which lost 1 base and 4 bases, there was a span of 20 bases. The CDR3 is made up of 18 amino acids. Germline V CDR1 and CDR2: MGHRA, YSYEKL.

The genes are TRBV18 and TRBJ1-6; 9 nucleotides align to TRBD1. This CDR3 has 15 residues. CDR1 KGHSH and CDR2 LQKENI come from the germline V gene. V lost 5 bases, J lost 10 bases, and 9 bases stayed unmatched. CDR3 DNA sequence: TGTGCCAGCTCAACTGGGACAGGGATGGGATCACCCCTCCACTTT. Translated, it gives CASSTGTGMGSPLHF.

V and J are TRBV5-1 and TRBJ2-6; possible D gene TRBD2, 6 bases. The CDR3 contains 16 residues. The V gene lost 5 bases and the J gene lost 3 bases, with 15 bases spanning the gap. Germline V lookup: CDR1 SGHRS, CDR2 YFSETQ. CDR3 coding DNA: TGCGCCAGCAGGATGGGGGGTATCGATGGGGCCAACGTCCTGACTTTC. It yields the protein CASRMGGIDGANVLTF.

The V gene is TRBV2, the J gene TRBJ2-7; D is uncertain. With 6 bases removed from V and 6 bases from J, the gap between germline ends came to 9 bases. Germline lookup yields CDR1 SNHLY and CDR2 FYNNEI. There are 11 residues in the CDR3. DNA for the CDR3: TGTGCCAGCAGGAGGCAGAGCGAGCAGTACTTC. Amino acids: CASRRQSEQYF.

The chain uses TRBV18 and TRBJ2-5, with D perhaps matching TRBD2 (5 bases). Germline-derived CDR1 and CDR2 are KGHSH and LQKENI. V was clipped by 5 bases and J by 1 base, with 11 bases between them. The CDR3 runs 14 residues. The CDR3 spells CASSGFGVQETQYF. The CDR3 nucleotides read TGTGCCAGCTCAGGTTTCGGGGTCCAAGAGACCCAGTACTTC.

This sequence joins TRBV6-5 and TRBJ2-7; D perhaps matches TRBD2 (6 bases). The CDR3 is made up of 11 amino acids. CDR1 is MNHEY, CDR2 SVGAGI, per germline. Trimming took 5 bases from V and 11 from J, leaving 13 bases between them. The CDR3 loop is CASSTDGEEYF. The CDR3 nucleotides are TGTGCCAGCAGTACGGACGGGGAGGAGTACTTC.

The genes are TRBV10-1 and TRBJ2-1; 8 positions match TRBD1. From germline, CDR1 is WNHNN and CDR2 SYGVQD (reference sequence). V was clipped by 3 bases and J by 7 bases; unmatched bases: 5. This CDR3 is built from 14 residues. The CDR3 nucleotides read TGCGCCAGCAGTGAAGGGACAGGCCCTAATGAGCAGTTCTTC. This gives the protein CASSEGTGPNEQFF.

The J gene is TRBJ2-7, the V gene TRBV30; 8 bases map to TRBD1. Per germline, CDR1 GTSNPN and CDR2 SVGIG (reference sequence). J was trimmed by 3 bases and V by 2 bases; bases with no gene match: 6. This CDR3 comprises 14 residues. In DNA form, the CDR3 reads TGTGCCTGGAGTAAGGGACAGGCATTCTACGAGCAGTACTTC. This encodes CAWSKGQAFYEQYF.

The rearrangement links TRBV7-9 to TRBJ2-2; 11 nucleotides match TRBD2. This CDR3 contains 15 residues. CDR1 and CDR2 (germline): SEHNR, FQNEAQ (reference sequence). Trimming cost V 7 bases and J 4 bases; bases outside gene matches: 5. CDR3 residues: CASTPTSGGTGELFF. The CDR3 region has the DNA TGTGCCAGCACCCCCACTAGCGGGGGCACCGGGGAGCTGTTTTTT.

The chain couples TRBV13 to TRBJ2-2; D call uncertain. Germline-derived CDR1 and CDR2 are PRHDT and FYEKMQ (reference sequence). The length of the CDR3 is 16 residues. V lost 0 bases, J lost 1 base, and 9 bases lay in between. The CDR3: CASSLGPVGNTGELFF. Here the CDR3 DNA reads TGTGCCAGCAGCTTAGGCCCCGTAGGGAACACCGGGGAGCTGTTTTTT.

The V and J genes are TRBV7-2 and TRBJ1-2; 8 bases fit TRBD1. Germline V gene data show CDR1 as SGHTA and CDR2 as FQGNSA. V lost 5 bases and J lost 4; bases outside the gene matches: 9. CDR3 length: 15 amino acids. The CDR3 spells CASSARTGRGYGYTF. CDR3 in DNA: TGTGCCAGCAGCGCCCGGACAGGGCGCGGCTATGGCTACACCTTC.

V is TRBV2 and J is TRBJ2-7; 8 nucleotides line up with TRBD1. Germline trimming cut 7 bases from V and 2 bases from J; bases unmatched to any gene: 7. Germline V gene data show CDR1 as SNHLY and CDR2 as FYNNEI. This CDR3 contains 14 residues. The CDR3 region is CASKTGTGPYEQYF. As DNA, the CDR3 is TGTGCCAGCAAGACCGGGACAGGCCCCTACGAGCAGTACTTC.

The chain is built from TRBV14 and TRBJ1-3; D gene ambiguous. The CDR3 length is 13 residues. The V and J ends lost 3 bases and 3 bases respectively, with 6 bases between them. The germline gives CDR1 SGHDN, CDR2 FVKESK. The CDR3 region is CASSQGFGNTIYF. Written as DNA, the CDR3 is TGTGCCAGCAGCCAGGGTTTTGGAAACACCATATATTTT.

The chain is built from TRBV7-3 and TRBJ2-6; 9 bases agree with TRBD1. Trimming removed 5 bases from V and 0 bases from J; junction bases left unmatched: 11. The CDR3 is made up of 19 amino acids. Per the germline V gene, CDR1 is SGHTA and CDR2 is FQGTGA. Written as DNA, the CDR3 is TGTGCCAGCAGCCTTCTCACAGGGGGCGGATTCTCTGGGGCCAACGTCCTGACTTTC. It translates to CASSLLTGGGFSGANVLTF. The whole variable domain, filled in from reference TRBV7-3 and TRBJ2-6, reads GAGVSQTPSNKVTEKGKYVELRCDPISGHTALYWYRQSLGQGPEFLIYFQGTGAADDSGLPNDRFFAVRPEGSVSTLKIQRTERGDSAVYLCASSLLTGGGFSGANVLTFGAGSRLTVL.

The J gene is TRBJ2-1, the V gene TRBV5-1; D call uncertain. This CDR3 region has 17 residues. V lost 4 bases and J lost 4, with 21 bases in between. Germline V lookup: CDR1 SGHRS, CDR2 YFSETQ. The CDR3 DNA is TGCGCCAGCAGCCCCCTTCAAGGGTTGGGCCAGTACAATGAGCAGTTCTTC. Its protein product is CASSPLQGLGQYNEQFF.

This chain uses TRBV7-2 with TRBJ2-3, with 12 bases lining up with TRBD2. The length of the CDR3 is 20 residues. Germline lookup yields CDR1 SGHTA and CDR2 FQGNSA. The J segment lost 0 bases and the V segment lost 0 bases, leaving 10 bases of the junction unmatched. CDR3 residues: CASSLAGVPGTSGSTDTQYF. The CDR3 bases are TGTGCCAGCAGCTTAGCTGGGGTCCCCGGGACTAGCGGGAGCACAGATACGCAGTATTTT.

The chain is built from TRBV5-1 and TRBJ2-2, with 11 bases aligning to TRBD1. The V gene's germline CDR1 is SGHRS and CDR2 YFSETQ. The CDR3 has 17 residues. The V segment lost 4 bases and the J segment 4 bases; nucleotides outside the gene matches: 9. The DNA of the CDR3 is TGCGCCAGCAGCCCCGGACAGGGGGCTAGGGGCACCGGGGAGCTGTTTTTT. It translates to CASSPGQGARGTGELFF.

The chain recombines TRBV19 with TRBJ2-5; the D gene is possibly TRBD2 (5 bases). Trimming removed 3 bases from V and 2 bases from J, with 13 bases in between. Germline V gives CDR1 LNHDA, CDR2 SQIVND (reference sequence). The CDR3 runs to 15 residues. The CDR3 reads CASSMIRTGQETQYF. CDR3 bases: TGTGCCAGTAGTATGATAAGGACGGGACAAGAGACCCAGTACTTC.

This clone occurred once. This chain links TRBV7-8 with TRBJ1-4; TRBD1 matches 8 bases. Unmatched junction bases numbered 12, after V lost 6 bases and J lost 6 bases. The CDR3 is made up of 16 amino acids. Germline CDR1 is SGHVS and CDR2 is FQNEAQ. The chain's CDR3 is CASSPRGQLSDEKLFF. CDR3 DNA: TGTGCCAGCAGTCCCAGGGGGCAACTCTCAGATGAAAAACTGTTTTTT. Full variable domain (remainder filled in from reference TRBV7-8 and TRBJ1-4): GAGVSQSPRYKVAKRGQDVALRCDPISGHVSLFWYQQALGQGPEFLTYFQNEAQLDKSGLPSDRFFAERPEGSVSTLKIQRTQQEDSAVYLCASSPRGQLSDEKLFFGSGTQLSVL.

V usage is TRBV14 and J usage is TRBJ2-7; D is perhaps TRBD1 or TRBD2 (5 bases each). The CDR3 totals 15 residues. Germline loops: CDR1 SGHDN, CDR2 FVKESK. V lost 0 bases and J lost 3, with 12 bases in between. CDR3 sequence: CASSQDWDGDYEQYF. The CDR3 DNA is TGTGCCAGCAGCCAAGATTGGGACGGGGACTACGAGCAGTACTTC.